This TCR beta chain was documented in a study of T cells after yellow fever vaccination. In TCRdb, the 5' RACE reads were re-called with MiXCR into one record per CDR3 protein. Of 300,000 to 350,000 distinct CDR3 sequences listed, around 4.3% are singletons. This clonotype was found many times. Its antigen is currently unknown. The study's findings and limits: Weaker in magnitude, the secondary response showed a faster peak on day 5 versus 15.

The CDR3 loop spans 14 amino acids. Germline V lookup: CDR1 ENHRY, CDR2 SYGVKD. After removal of 4 bases from V and 9 bases from J, the junction contained 3 bases not matched to a gene. This receptor was identified in a man aged 18 to 29 who received the YFV17D yellow fever vaccine. Sample: PBMCs, taken 15 days after the yellow fever booster vaccination. The V and J genes are TRBV10-3 and TRBJ2-1; 13 bases fit TRBD2. The CDR3 DNA follows: TGTGCCATCAGTGCAGGGACTAGCGGGGCTGAGCAGTTCTTC. Encoded protein: CAISAGTSGAEQFF.